What follows is one TCR beta chain and its context. This clone turned up a few times. It lacks a known antigen. No base qualities exist here, and no much larger clone lies one base off it. The data stem from a study of cytomegalovirus exposure and HLA in healthy donors (dated by TCRdb to the late 2010s). About the investigation overall: An earlier analysis of roughly 500 of the donors reported about 300 Gb of sequence data and 95 million to 130 million unique TCR beta sequences obtained from about 180 million T cells. An early release covering about 600 HLA-typed donors comprised about 300 gigabases of sequencing data and roughly 86 million unique TCR sequences. Of the roughly 400 genotyped donors, more than 75% were placed in the genetic ancestry cluster associated with self-reported Caucasian donors. The study was designed to test whether signatures of past pathogen exposure could be identified by cataloging public T cell receptors. The study profiled the T cell repertoires of under 700 subjects by immunosequencing and related them to cytomegalovirus serostatus. Along with the roughly 670-subject first cohort, a separate validation cohort of over a hundred different subjects was used. To predict cytomegalovirus infection status, the study brought together high-throughput TCR immunosequencing, statistical association of individual TCRs with disease status, and machine learning. In a later analysis, previously published TCR beta repertoires from about 640 donors were re-analyzed and high-resolution HLA genotyping was added so that TCR occurrence patterns could be studied. The later analysis used no new phenotypic data to find candidate immune exposures, relying instead on TCR beta sequences and their occurrence across donors. An earlier analysis of 500 to 650 of the donors applied high-throughput TCR beta sequencing to assess whether each TCR beta V gene segment acted as functional or pseudogenic. Donor age, sex, ethnicity and CMV serostatus were compiled together with the repertoire data. A later genetic analysis took genome-wide SNP genotypes for about three fifths of the 666 donors and used that subset as a discovery cohort. All discovery cohort repertoires had been generated on a single sequencing platform. Class I and class II HLA loci were covered by the typing at four-digit resolution. The number of typed donors differed by locus: about 620-630 for A, B, C, DRB1 and DQB1; 522 for DQA1; over 600 for DPA1; and approximately 450 for DPB1. Five DR-DQ haplotypes were treated as single units for association and clustering because of strong linkage in the cohort. On average, over 200,000 unique TCR beta nucleotide sequences were sequenced per donor among several hundred genotyped donors of the cohort, with approximately 18% of those sequences being non-productive.

Including cysteine and phenylalanine, the CDR3 has 13 amino acids. The DNA shown is the 39-base CDR3, in frame from base 1. V lost 3 bases and J lost 2 bases; the stretch between them is 8 bases long. CDR1 and CDR2, looked up from the germline V gene (reference sequence), are LNHDA and SQIVND. The cohort consisted of fewer than 700 healthy bone marrow donors. All cohort members were sampled while nominally healthy, although unrecorded immune exposures were likely present. The donor was CMV seronegative and belonged to the group of 352 seronegative cohort members. Each donor provided a peripheral blood sample, and peripheral blood mononuclear cells were used for TCR beta sequencing. Genomic DNA extraction from the blood cell samples was performed with the Qiagen DNeasy Blood Extraction Kit. The protocol used for the library was the immunoSEQ multiplex PCR assay. For the multiplex PCR, a mixture combining 60 forward primers for TCR Vbeta segments and 13 reverse primers for TCR Jbeta segments was used. Amplification of the CDR3 region of rearranged TCR beta genes was performed with a multiplex PCR assay on genomic DNA. The amplified TCR beta libraries were sequenced on the Illumina HiSeq System as 87-base-pair reads. The authors' pipeline ran thus. Across the 600 to 700 repertoires, a later analysis counted around 80 million unique TCR beta chains, 9.5 million to 12 million of which were shared by at least two donors. To remove PCR and sequencing errors, raw reads were error-corrected and collapsed into unique sequences using a nearest-neighbor algorithm that merged closely related sequences. Alignment of CDR3 sequences to IMGT reference sequences was used to assign V, D and J gene segments. For a sequence to be retained, a match of at least six nucleotides was required to both a V gene segment and a J gene segment. Rearrangements were classified as productive when the CDR3 lacked stop codons and remained in frame with V and J, and all other rearrangements were classified as non-productive. Following IMGT convention, CDR3 was defined as the stretch from the second conserved V-encoded cysteine up to the conserved J-encoded phenylalanine. Sequences without an unambiguous match to a single V gene segment were excluded from the earlier analysis of almost 600 of the donors. An earlier analysis of roughly 590 of the donors called V segments functional above 56.7% productive rearrangements and segregating when the between-donor standard deviation exceeded 5%. A statistical classification framework was built to diagnose cytomegalovirus status from the catalog of TCR beta chain sequences. V and J gene assignment, in a later analysis, came from comparing TCR nucleotide sequences with IMGT/GENE-DB human TR gene sequences. Using the TCRdist pipeline, a later analysis assigned CDR3 sequences along with most-parsimonious VDJ recombination scenarios. In a later analysis, each TCR beta chain was defined by its CDR3 amino acid sequence together with its V-gene family, and reads without a unique V-gene family were excluded. To address suspected cross-contamination and a sequencing artifact, a later analysis removed several hundred highly shared, low-generation-probability nucleotide sequences. For each public chain, a later analysis derived a clonal expansion index from normalized ranks of inferred template counts within each repertoire. In a later analysis, generation probabilities were computed using a VDJ recombination model fitted to out-of-frame rearrangements, and the results were checked against IGoR. In a later analysis, hypergeometric tests were used to score TCR-TCR, TCR-HLA and TCR-CMV co-occurrence, with a repertoire-size bias correction applied to TCR pairs. A later analysis estimated false discovery rates by permuting HLA or CMV assignments 20 times. In a later analysis, co-occurring TCRs were grouped using DBSCAN, and TCRdist sequence similarity was added for clustering within HLA-allele-positive subsets. Co-occurrence clustering excluded repertoires with fewer than 30,000 or more than 120,000 public chains, plus five with anomalous nucleotide sharing. Not all clones reach the TCRdb copy of this immuneACCESS table, which keeps in-frame sequences only. Checked studies attribute under half of the gap to unresolved V genes and leave the rest unexplained. The V and J calls and the clone size are those of that table, but D and trimming were determined from the DNA. Across this sample there are 90,000 to 140,000 clones, with 12% to 15% seen only once. 0.8% to 0.95% of the sample belongs to the ten largest clones.

The paper as a whole reports these results and caveats: A total of 150 to 200 TCR beta chains were listed by the study as associated with cytomegalovirus. A later analysis associated 15,000 or so TCR beta sequences with specific HLA alleles at a false discovery rate of 0.05. In a later analysis, HLA-associated TCR beta chains showed more clonal expansion and lower generation probabilities than non-associated chains that were equally common. A few of the identified cytomegalovirus-associated TCR beta chains were confirmed in vitro to be specific for cytomegalovirus antigens. An earlier analysis of roughly 570 of the donors showed that most TCR beta V segments appeared in productive rearrangements either about 90% or about 30% of the time, which broadly matched IMGT annotations. Compared with the approximately 720-donor mean, donors in an Asian-associated ancestry cluster had fewer N-insertions in productive TCRs, according to a later genetic analysis. In this cohort, only TCR beta chains were sequenced, and detectable features were limited by the absence of alpha or paired-chain data. Most CMV-associated TCR beta chains appeared to be HLA-restricted in a later analysis, and the HLA associations seemed to be driven largely by CMV exposure. A further reported finding was that TCR beta sequences accurately predicted the HLA-A and HLA-B alleles for most subjects in the first cohort. Linkage disequilibrium might explain the correlated functional status among segregating V segments, but an unknown experimental factor could not be excluded. Some IMGT-functional V segments, including TRBV6-2 and TRBV6-3, could not be told apart with the 87-base-pair reads, so those segments were excluded. For the cohort, immune exposure information was limited to CMV serostatus. A cluster of highly shared sequence variants was judged likely to be a technical artifact of the sequencing pipeline. Several of the top co-occurrence clusters appeared to be linked to parvovirus B19, influenza, CMV and Epstein-Barr virus, according to a later analysis. Presence/absence analyses assumed roughly uniform sequencing depth across donors, an assumption that may not hold. According to a later analysis, TCR association rates differed among HLA loci, with DRB1 alleles showing the most associated TCRs and HLA-C alleles showing the fewest. The authors suggested that the approach could potentially be generalized to other disease states and immunological phenotypes. Most TCR sequences were seen in very few donors, while some public TCRs were found in many individuals. Because HLA typing was unavailable for some donors at each locus, only the typed subset was used in association tests. Because counts were too low, roughly 16 rarely observed V segments, including chromosome 9 orphons, were left out of the earlier analysis of 587 of the donors. The classifier was reported to diagnose cytomegalovirus status with high specificity and sensitivity in both the original and validation cohorts. In a later genetic analysis, a missense DCLRE1C variant was associated with V-gene and J-gene trimming of TCR beta chains, and the association was replicated in an independent cohort. Assigning TCR associations to individual alleles was difficult when HLA alleles, especially DR and DQ, strongly co-occurred.

Input material: PBMCs. The TCR originated in a female donor in good health and CMV-seronegative. The receptor chain draws on TRBV19 and TRBJ2-7; the D segment cannot be called with confidence. The bases read TGTGCCAGTAGTATCGCGCAGGCCTACGAGCAGTACTTC. This encodes CASSIAQAYEQYF.